This entry is about one T cell receptor (beta chain). The data belong to a study of blood T cells in healthy people across ages. With a J-beta primer mix and a sample-barcoded 5' primer, a second PCR ran about 7 to 12 cycles. TCRdb redid the calling of the 5' RACE reads with MiXCR, one entry per CDR3 protein. The sample lists roughly 1.7 million distinct CDR3 sequences; roughly 32% were seen once. The sequence was obtained from a woman in her twenties or thirties in good health. Sample: blood.

CDR3 residues: CATSSQGNQPQHF. CDR3 DNA sequence: TGTGCCACCAGTTCCCAGGGGAATCAGCCCCAGCATTTT. The rearrangement uses TRBV15 and TRBJ1-5; possible D gene TRBD1, 6 bases. From germline, CDR1 is LNHNV and CDR2 YYDKDF (reference sequence). Trimming pared 6 bases from V and 4 bases from J, leaving 10 bases between. The CDR3 runs to 13 residues.